This T cell receptor beta chain came from a study of blood T cell repertoires in COVID-19. Only in-frame clones appear in the TCRdb table, and some are missing; sequencing was by immunoSEQ multiplex PCR. The table includes approximately 390,000 clones, roughly 87% detected once. The CDR3 is made up of 15 amino acids. Germline CDR1 and CDR2: SGHDN and FVKESK. Trimming at V came to 6 bases and at J to 4 bases, leaving 9 bases not matched to a gene. This TCR was sampled from a woman between 40 and 55 years old with acute COVID-19. This chain uses TRBV14 with TRBJ1-2, with 9 bases matching TRBD1. Sequenced input: PBMCs or T cells enriched from blood (not recorded which). The CDR3 nucleotides read TGTGCCAGCAGTGCCGGGACAGGGCTCTTCTATGGCTACACCTTC. Protein: CASSAGTGLFYGYTF.